This is a list of T cell receptor beta chains from one sample in a study of blood T cell repertoires in COVID-19. Data came from immunoSEQ multiplex PCR; TCRdb stores just in-frame clones and leaves some out. The sample holds about 48,000 clones, about 86% seen once. The sequencing sample was made of peripheral blood. These TCRs come from a woman of 80 years or more with acute or convalescent COVID-19. Each CDR3 is given with its conserved first and last residue. The D gene is left open where the match is weak. A clone size is listed for some rows: how often the clone was seen (once, few, many), or a class if it is expanded.

clone_size d_call j_call v_call cdr3_aa cdr3_nt
NA NA TRBJ1-6 TRBV5-4 CASSLDEGANSPLHF TGTGCCAGCAGCTTGGATGAAGGGGCTAATTCACCCCTCCACTTT
NA NA TRBJ1-4 TRBV7-2 CASSLAMGRNEKLFF TGTGCCAGCAGCTTAGCGATGGGGCGTAATGAAAAACTGTTTTTT
NA NA TRBJ2-3 TRBV7-7 CASSLGPSRVSDTQYF TGTGCCAGCAGCCTCGGGCCCTCGAGGGTTTCCGATACGCAGTATTTT
once TRBD1 TRBJ1-1 TRBV9 CASSQGVNTEAFF TGTGCCAGCAGTCAGGGGGTGAACACTGAAGCTTTCTTT
NA NA TRBJ2-5 TRBV7-3 CASSLRQGTGETQYF TGTGCCAGCAGCTTAAGGCAGGGGACGGGGGAGACCCAGTACTTC
NA NA TRBJ2-1 TRBV4-1 CASSQDPSRGYNEQFF TGCGCCAGCAGCCAAGATCCCAGCCGGGGCTACAATGAGCAGTTCTTC
NA NA TRBJ1-1 TRBV10-3 CAISPGHQNTEAFF TGTGCCATCAGCCCGGGACACCAGAACACTGAAGCTTTCTTT
NA NA TRBJ1-1 TRBV5-4 CASSLDRSRGEAFF TGTGCCAGCAGCTTGGACAGGAGCAGGGGTGAAGCTTTCTTT
few TRBD2 TRBJ2-7 TRBV7-2 CASSLTSSGGREQYF TGTGCCAGCAGCTTAACGTCTAGCGGGGGCCGGGAGCAGTACTTC
NA TRBD1 TRBJ1-3 TRBV27 CASSSGTAGNTIYF TGTGCCAGCAGTTCCGGGACAGCTGGAAACACCATATATTTT
once NA TRBJ2-2 TRBV10-2 CASRGAREGTGELFF TGCGCCAGCAGGGGGGCTAGGGAGGGGACCGGGGAGCTGTTTTTT
NA TRBD2 TRBJ2-1 TRBV7-8 CASSSGLAGGSFYNEQFF TGTGCCAGCAGCTCCGGACTAGCGGGGGGGTCCTTCTACAATGAGCAGTTCTTC
once TRBD1 TRBJ1-4 TRBV2 CASSSWGQARANEKLFF TGTGCCAGCAGTTCCTGGGGACAGGCTCGGGCTAATGAAAAACTGTTTTTT
NA NA TRBJ2-1 TRBV12-3/TRBV12-4 CASSNPYNEQFF TGTGCCAGCTCTAACCCATACAATGAGCAGTTCTTC
NA TRBD1 TRBJ1-6 TRBV5-6 CASSLRSGTARYSPLHF TGTGCCAGCAGCTTGAGGTCTGGGACAGCAAGATATTCACCCCTCCACTTT
NA TRBD2 TRBJ2-1 TRBV7-3 CASSSTSGAIYNEQFF TGTGCCAGCAGCTCAACTAGCGGAGCGATTTACAATGAGCAGTTCTTC
NA TRBD1 TRBJ2-1 TRBV5-1 CASSRDRQNEQFF TGCGCCAGCAGCCGGGACAGGCAGAATGAGCAGTTCTTC
NA NA TRBJ1-2 TRBV5-6 CASSLGVIADYGYTF TGTGCCAGCAGCTTGGGCGTCATCGCTGACTATGGCTACACCTTC
NA NA TRBJ1-2 TRBV3-1/TRBV3-2 CASSPDGRLYGYTF TGTGCCAGCAGCCCTGACGGGAGGCTCTATGGCTACACCTTC
NA TRBD2 TRBJ2-7 TRBV7-6 CASSSGTSGGAGEQYF TGTGCCAGCAGCTCAGGGACTAGCGGGGGGGCAGGCGAGCAGTACTTC
NA TRBD2 TRBJ2-5 TRBV12-5 CASGFDSGGATETQYF TGTGCTAGTGGTTTTGATAGCGGGGGGGCCACAGAGACCCAGTACTTC
NA TRBD2 TRBJ2-3 TRBV19 CASSIRTSGGAGDTQYF TGTGCCAGTAGTATCAGGACTAGCGGGGGGGCCGGAGATACGCAGTATTTT
NA TRBD1 TRBJ1-1 TRBV15 CATSRLGQGDTEAFF TGTGCCACCAGCAGATTGGGACAGGGCGACACTGAAGCTTTCTTT
NA NA TRBJ2-7 TRBV15 CATSREDGTYEQYF TGTGCCACCAGCAGAGAGGACGGGACCTACGAGCAGTACTTC
NA NA TRBJ2-7 TRBV6-5 CASSYSARGSYEQYF TGTGCCAGCAGTTACTCGGCCCGAGGATCCTACGAGCAGTACTTC
NA TRBD2 TRBJ2-2 TRBV10-3 CAISDSGTSTGELFF TGTGCCATCAGTGATTCCGGGACTAGCACCGGGGAGCTGTTTTTT